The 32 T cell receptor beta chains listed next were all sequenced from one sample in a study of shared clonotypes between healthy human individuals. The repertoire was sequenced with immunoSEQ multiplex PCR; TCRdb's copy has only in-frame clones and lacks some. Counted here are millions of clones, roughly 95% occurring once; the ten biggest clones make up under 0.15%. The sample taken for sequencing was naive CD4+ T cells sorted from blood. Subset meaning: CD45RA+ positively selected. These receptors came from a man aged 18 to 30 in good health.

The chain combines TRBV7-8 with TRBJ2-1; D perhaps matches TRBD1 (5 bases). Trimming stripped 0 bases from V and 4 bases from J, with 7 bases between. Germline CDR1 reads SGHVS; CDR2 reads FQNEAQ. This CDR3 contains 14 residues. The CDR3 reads CASSLAAGYNEQFF. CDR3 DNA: TGTGCCAGCAGCTTAGCTGCAGGGTACAATGAGCAGTTCTTC.

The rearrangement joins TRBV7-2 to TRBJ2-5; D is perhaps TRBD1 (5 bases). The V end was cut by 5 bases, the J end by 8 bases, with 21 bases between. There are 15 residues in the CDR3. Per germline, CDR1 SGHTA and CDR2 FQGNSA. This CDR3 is CASSLQGDSSDTQYF. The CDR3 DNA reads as TGTGCCAGCAGCCTACAAGGGGATTCCAGCGATACCCAGTACTTC.

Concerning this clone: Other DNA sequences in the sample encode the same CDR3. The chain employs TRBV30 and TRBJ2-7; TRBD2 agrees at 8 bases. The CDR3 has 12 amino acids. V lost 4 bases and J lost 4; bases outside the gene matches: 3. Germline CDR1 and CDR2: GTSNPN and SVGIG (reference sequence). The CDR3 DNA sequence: TGTGCCTGGACTAGCGGGTCGTACGAGCAGTACTTC. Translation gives CAWTSGSYEQYF.

The CDR3 DNA reads as TGTGCCAGCAATAACTATAGCAATCAGCCCCAGCATTTT. Encoded protein: CASNNYSNQPQHF. The J gene is TRBJ1-5, the V gene TRBV6-1; D is unresolved. The CDR3 is 13 residues long. The V gene's germline CDR1 is MNHNS and CDR2 SASEGT. Between the trimmed V and J ends, which lost 7 bases and 0 bases, there was a span of 7 bases.

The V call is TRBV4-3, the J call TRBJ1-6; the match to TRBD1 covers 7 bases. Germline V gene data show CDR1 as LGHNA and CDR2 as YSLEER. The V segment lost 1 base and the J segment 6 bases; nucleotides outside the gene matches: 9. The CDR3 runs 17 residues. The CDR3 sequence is CASSQGQGRGFNSPLHF. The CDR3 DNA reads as TGCGCCAGCAGCCAAGGACAGGGCCGGGGTTTTAATTCACCCCTCCACTTT.

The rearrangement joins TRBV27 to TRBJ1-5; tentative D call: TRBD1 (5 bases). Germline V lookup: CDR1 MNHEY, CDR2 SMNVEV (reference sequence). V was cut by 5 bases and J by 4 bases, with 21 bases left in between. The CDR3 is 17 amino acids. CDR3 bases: TGTGCCAGCAGTCCATTTGGGAGGGGCGATCGGAATCAGCCCCAGCATTTT. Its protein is CASSPFGRGDRNQPQHF.

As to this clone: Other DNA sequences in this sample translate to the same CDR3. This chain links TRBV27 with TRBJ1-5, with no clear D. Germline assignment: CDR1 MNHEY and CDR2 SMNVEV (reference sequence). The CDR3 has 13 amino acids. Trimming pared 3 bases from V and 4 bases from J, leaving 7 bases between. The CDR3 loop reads CASSFTVNQPQHF. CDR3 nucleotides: TGTGCCAGCAGTTTTACAGTTAATCAGCCCCAGCATTTT.

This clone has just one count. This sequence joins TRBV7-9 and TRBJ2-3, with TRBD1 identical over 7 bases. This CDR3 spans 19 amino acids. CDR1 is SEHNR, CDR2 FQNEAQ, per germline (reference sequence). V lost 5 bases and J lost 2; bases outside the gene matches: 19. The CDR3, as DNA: TGTGCCAGCAGCCCCCGTGTGCTGGGGCCAGGGGGTTCCACAGATACGCAGTATTTT. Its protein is CASSPRVLGPGGSTDTQYF.

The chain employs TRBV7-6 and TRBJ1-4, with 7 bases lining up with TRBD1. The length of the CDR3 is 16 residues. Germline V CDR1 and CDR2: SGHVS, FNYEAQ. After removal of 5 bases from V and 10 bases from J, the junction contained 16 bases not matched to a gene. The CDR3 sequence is CASSPGTDYPTRKLFF. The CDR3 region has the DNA TGTGCCAGCAGCCCTGGGACAGACTACCCCACCCGAAAACTGTTTTTT.

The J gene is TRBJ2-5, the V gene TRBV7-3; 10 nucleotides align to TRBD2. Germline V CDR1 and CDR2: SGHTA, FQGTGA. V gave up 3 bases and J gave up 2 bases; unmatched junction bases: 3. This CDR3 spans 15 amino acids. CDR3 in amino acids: CASSLLAGVQETQYF. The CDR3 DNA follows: TGTGCCAGCAGCTTGCTAGCGGGGGTACAAGAGACCCAGTACTTC.

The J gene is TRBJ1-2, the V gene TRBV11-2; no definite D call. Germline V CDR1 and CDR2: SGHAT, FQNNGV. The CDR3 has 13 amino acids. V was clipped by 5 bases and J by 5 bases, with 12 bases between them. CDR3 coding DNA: TGTGCCAGCAGCCTCGACTTGGTTTATGGCTACACCTTC. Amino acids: CASSLDLVYGYTF.

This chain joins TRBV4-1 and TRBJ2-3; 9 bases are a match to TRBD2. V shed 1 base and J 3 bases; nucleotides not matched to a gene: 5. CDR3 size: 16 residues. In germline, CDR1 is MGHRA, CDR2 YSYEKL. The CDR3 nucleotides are TGCGCCAGCAGCCAAGGGGTAGCGGGAGTAACAGATACGCAGTATTTT. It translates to CASSQGVAGVTDTQYF.

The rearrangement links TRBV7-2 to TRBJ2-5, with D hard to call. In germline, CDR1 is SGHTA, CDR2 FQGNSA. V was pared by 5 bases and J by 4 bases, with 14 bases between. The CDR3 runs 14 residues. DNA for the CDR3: TGTGCCAGCAGCCAACCGCCCATAGGAGAGACCCAGTACTTC. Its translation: CASSQPPIGETQYF.

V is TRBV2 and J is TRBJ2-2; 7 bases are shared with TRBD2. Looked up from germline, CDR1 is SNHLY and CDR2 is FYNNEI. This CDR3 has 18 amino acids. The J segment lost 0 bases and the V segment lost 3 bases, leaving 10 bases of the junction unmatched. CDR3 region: CASSERGRGLSNTGELFF. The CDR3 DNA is TGTGCCAGCAGTGAGCGGGGCCGGGGACTATCGAACACCGGGGAGCTGTTTTTT.

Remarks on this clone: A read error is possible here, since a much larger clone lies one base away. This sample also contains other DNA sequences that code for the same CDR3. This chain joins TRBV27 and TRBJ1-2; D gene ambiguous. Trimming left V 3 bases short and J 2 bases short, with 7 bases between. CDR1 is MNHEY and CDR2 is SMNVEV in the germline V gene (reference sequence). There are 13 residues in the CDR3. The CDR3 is CASSLAGNYGYTF. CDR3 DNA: TGTGCCAGCAGTTTGGCGGGGAACTATGGCTACACCTTC.

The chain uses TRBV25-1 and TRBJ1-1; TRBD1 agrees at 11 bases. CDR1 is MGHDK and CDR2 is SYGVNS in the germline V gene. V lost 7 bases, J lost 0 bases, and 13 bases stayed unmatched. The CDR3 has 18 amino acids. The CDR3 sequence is CASIPGQGGRYMNTEAFF. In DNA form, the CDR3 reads TGTGCCAGCATTCCGGGACAGGGGGGTCGGTACATGAACACTGAAGCTTTCTTT. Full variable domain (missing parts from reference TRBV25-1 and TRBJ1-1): EADIYQTPRYLVIGTGKKITLECSQTMGHDKMYWYQQDPGMELHLIHYSYGVNSTEKGDLSSESTVSRIRTEHFPLTLESARPSHTSQYLCASIPGQGGRYMNTEAFFGQGTRLTVV.

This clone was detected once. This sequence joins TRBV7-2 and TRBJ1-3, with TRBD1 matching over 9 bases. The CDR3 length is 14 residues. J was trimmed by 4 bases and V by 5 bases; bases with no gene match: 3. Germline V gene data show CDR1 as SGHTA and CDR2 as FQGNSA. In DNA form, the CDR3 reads TGTGCCAGCAGCAGGACAGGGGTCGGAAACACCATATATTTT. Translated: CASSRTGVGNTIYF.

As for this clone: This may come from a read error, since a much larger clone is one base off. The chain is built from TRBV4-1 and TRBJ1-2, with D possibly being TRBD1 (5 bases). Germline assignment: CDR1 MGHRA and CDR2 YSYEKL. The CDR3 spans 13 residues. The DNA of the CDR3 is TGCGCCAGCAGCGAGACAGTGAACTATGGCTACGCCTTC. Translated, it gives CASSETVNYGYAF.

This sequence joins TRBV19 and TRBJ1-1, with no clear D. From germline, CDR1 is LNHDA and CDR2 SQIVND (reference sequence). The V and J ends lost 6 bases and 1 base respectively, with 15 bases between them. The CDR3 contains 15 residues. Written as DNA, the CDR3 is TGTGCCAGTAGCCGATTCAGGACGGAGAACACTGAAGCTTTCTTT. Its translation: CASSRFRTENTEAFF.

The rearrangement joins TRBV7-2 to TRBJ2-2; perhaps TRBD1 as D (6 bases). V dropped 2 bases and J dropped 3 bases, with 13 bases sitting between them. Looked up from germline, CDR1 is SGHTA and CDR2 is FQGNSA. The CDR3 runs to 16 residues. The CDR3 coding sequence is TGTGCCAGCAGCTTAAATTCAGGGGTAGACACCGGGGAGCTGTTTTTT. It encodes CASSLNSGVDTGELFF.

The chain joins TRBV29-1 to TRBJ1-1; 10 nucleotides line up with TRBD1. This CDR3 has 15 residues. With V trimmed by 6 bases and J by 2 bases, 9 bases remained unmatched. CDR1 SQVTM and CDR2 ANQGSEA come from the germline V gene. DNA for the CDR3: TGCAGCGTGCAACGGGACAGGGGCCCCAACACTGAAGCTTTCTTT. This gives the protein CSVQRDRGPNTEAFF.

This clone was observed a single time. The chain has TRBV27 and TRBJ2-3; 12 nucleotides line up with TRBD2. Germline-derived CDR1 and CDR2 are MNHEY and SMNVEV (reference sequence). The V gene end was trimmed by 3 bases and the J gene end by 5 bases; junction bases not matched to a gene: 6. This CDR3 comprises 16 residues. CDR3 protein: CASSFGLAGGQDTQYF. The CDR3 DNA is TGTGCCAGCAGTTTTGGGCTAGCGGGAGGGCAAGATACGCAGTATTTT.

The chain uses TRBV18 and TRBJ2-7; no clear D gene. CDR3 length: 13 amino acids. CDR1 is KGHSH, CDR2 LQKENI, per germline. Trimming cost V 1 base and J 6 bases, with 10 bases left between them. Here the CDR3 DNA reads TGTGCCAGCTCACCACGTGGGTCTACCGAGCAGTACTTC. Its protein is CASSPRGSTEQYF.

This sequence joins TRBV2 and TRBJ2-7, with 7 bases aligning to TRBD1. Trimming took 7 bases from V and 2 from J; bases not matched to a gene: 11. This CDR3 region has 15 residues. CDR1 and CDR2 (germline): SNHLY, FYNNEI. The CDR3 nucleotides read TGTGCCAGCACCTCGCCTGGGGACAGTACCTACGAGCAGTACTTC. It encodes CASTSPGDSTYEQYF.

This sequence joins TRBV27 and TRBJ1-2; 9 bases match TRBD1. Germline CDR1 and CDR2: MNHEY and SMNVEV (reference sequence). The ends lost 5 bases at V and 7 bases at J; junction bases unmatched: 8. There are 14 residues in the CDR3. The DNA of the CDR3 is TGTGCCAGCAGTCCCGCCGGGACAGGGAGTGGCTACACCTTC. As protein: CASSPAGTGSGYTF.

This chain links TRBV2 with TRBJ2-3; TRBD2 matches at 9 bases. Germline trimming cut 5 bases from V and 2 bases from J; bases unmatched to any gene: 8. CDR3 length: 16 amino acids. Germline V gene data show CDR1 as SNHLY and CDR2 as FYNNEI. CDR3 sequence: CASSPNLAGITDTQYF. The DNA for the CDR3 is TGTGCCAGCAGTCCCAATCTAGCGGGGATCACAGATACGCAGTATTTT.

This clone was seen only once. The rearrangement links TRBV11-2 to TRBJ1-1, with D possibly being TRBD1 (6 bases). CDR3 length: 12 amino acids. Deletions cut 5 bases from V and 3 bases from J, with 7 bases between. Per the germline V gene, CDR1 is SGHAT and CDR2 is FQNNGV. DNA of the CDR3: TGTGCCAGCAGCCGACAGGACACTGAAGCTTTCTTT. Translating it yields CASSRQDTEAFF.

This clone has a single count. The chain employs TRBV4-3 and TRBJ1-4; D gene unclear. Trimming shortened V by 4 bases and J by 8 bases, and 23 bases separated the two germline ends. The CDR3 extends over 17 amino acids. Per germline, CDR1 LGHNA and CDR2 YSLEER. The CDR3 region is CASSRAPLTQQGEKLFF. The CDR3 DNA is TGCGCCAGCAGCCGAGCCCCTTTGACACAGCAAGGCGAAAAACTGTTTTTT.

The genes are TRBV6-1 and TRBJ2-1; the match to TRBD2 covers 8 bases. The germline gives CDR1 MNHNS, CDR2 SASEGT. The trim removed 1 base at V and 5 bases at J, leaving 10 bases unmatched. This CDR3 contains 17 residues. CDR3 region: CASSEVFREGHNNEQFF. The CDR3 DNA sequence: TGTGCCAGCAGTGAAGTCTTCCGGGAGGGCCACAACAATGAGCAGTTCTTC.

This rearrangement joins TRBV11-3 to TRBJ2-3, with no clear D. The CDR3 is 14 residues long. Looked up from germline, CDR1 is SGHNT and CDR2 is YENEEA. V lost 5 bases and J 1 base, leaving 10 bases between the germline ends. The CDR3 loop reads CASSLGYGTDTQYF. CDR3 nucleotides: TGTGCCAGCAGCCTGGGGTACGGCACAGATACGCAGTATTTT.

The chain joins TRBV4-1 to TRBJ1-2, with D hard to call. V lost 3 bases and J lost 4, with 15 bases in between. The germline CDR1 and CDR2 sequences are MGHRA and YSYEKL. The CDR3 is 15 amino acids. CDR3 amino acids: CASSQSQADPYGYTF. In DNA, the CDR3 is TGCGCCAGCAGCCAGAGCCAAGCAGACCCCTATGGCTACACCTTC.

In nucleotides, the CDR3 is TGTGCTAGTGGCAAGGGACAGGGACTTCCTACTGGGGATACGCAGTATTTT. Residues: CASGKGQGLPTGDTQYF. This chain links TRBV12-5 with TRBJ2-3; 9 nucleotides match TRBD1. CDR1 and CDR2 (germline): LGHNT, FRNRAP. The CDR3 is 17 residues long. V dropped 6 bases and J dropped 6; count of bases not matched to a gene: 16.